This TCR beta chain originates from a study of shared clonotypes between healthy human individuals. Looking at the study overall: Donor ages ranged 18 to 49 years: a couple of women, a few men. The plates for each donor numbered three CD4 naive, three CD4 memory, two CD8 naive and one CD8 memory.

Germline CDR1 MDHEN, CDR2 SYDVKM. V was pared by 4 bases and J by 6 bases, with 14 bases between. CDR3 length: 14 amino acids. Here immunoSEQ multiplex PCR was the method, and the copy in TCRdb shows in-frame clones only, minus some. The data contain millions of clones, around 94% of them singletons. A note on this clone: The target antigen is unknown.

Whole-study results and caveats: A generally larger estimated richness was seen in naive subsets than in memory subsets.

The sequenced sample consisted of naive CD4+ T cells sorted from blood. The subset here: CD45RA+ positively selected. The TCR sequence derives from a man younger than 35 in good health. The chain couples TRBV28 to TRBJ2-3, with D hard to call. CDR3 DNA: TGTGCCAGCAGTTGGAGTCGGATCGGGGATACGCAGTATTTT. Translating gives CASSWSRIGDTQYF.